The clone carrying this T cell receptor (beta chain) was counted a few times. Its antigen is not known. At the DNA level, this CDR3 is encoded by other sequences in the same sample as well. Germline V gene sequence: CDR1 SQVTM, CDR2 ANQGSEA. This CDR3 region has 13 residues. Trimming took 2 bases from V and 5 from J; bases not matched to a gene: 5. This entry is derived from a study of beta chain features in type 1 diabetes. The authors obtained over 95% purity in all sorted populations. What was sequenced were expressed TCRB transcripts, since all of the isolated RNA had been reverse transcribed. Several million reads was the average for naive, central memory and regulatory T cell samples. Profiled with immunoSEQ multiplex PCR; TCRdb holds only in-frame clones, not every one. The profile shows more than 350,000 clones, over 9.5% of them singletons. Notes on the study in general: Among all four CD4+ subsets, Type 1 diabetes patients had TCRB CDR3s that were moderately but significantly shorter. Overrepresentation of cells with high TCR expression could result from cDNA sequencing.

V is TRBV29-1 and J is TRBJ2-5; 7 bases are shared with TRBD1. The sample comprised naive CD4+ T cells from blood. This sequence originates from a woman aged 18-35 years in good health. The chain's CDR3 is CSVEKGAGETQYF. The CDR3 DNA reads as TGCAGCGTTGAAAAGGGGGCTGGGGAGACCCAGTACTTC.